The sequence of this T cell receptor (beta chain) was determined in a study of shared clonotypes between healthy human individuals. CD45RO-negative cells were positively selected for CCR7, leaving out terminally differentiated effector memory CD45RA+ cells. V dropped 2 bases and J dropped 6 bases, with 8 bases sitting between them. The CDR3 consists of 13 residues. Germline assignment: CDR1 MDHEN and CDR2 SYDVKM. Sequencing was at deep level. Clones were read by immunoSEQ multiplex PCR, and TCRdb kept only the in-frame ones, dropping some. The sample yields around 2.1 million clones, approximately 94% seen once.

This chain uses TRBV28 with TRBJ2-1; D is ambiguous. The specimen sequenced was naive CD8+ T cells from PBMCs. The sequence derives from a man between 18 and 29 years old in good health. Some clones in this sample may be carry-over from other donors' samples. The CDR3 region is CASSLTLSNEQFF. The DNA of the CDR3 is TGTGCCAGCAGTTTAACTCTGAGCAATGAGCAGTTCTTC.